The rows below give T cell receptor beta chains drawn from one sample of a study of CD8 T cells in Susac syndrome. MiXCR, applied by TCRdb to the immunoSEQ multiplex PCR reads, yields one record per CDR3 protein. The sample records about 200,000 distinct CDR3 sequences, approximately 95% being singletons. The sample comprised CD4+ T cells from PBMCs. These receptors were obtained from a human donor in good health. CDR3s include the opening cysteine and the closing phenylalanine or tryptophan.

>13|TRBV12-3/TRBV12-4|TRBJ2-1
CASSFYRFVEQFF
>15|TRBV3-1|TRBJ2-1
CASSQDRLAGYEQFF
>14|TRBV3-1|TRBJ1-1
CASSQESPNTEAFF
>15|TRBV20-1|TRBJ1-3
CSARPRRASGNTIYF
>13|TRBV7-9|TRBJ1-5
CASSPGPDQPQHF
>14|TRBV30|TRBJ2-3
CAWSAGLAGDTQYF
>15|TRBV7-2|TRBJ1-6
CASSGSDRGNSPLHF
>14|TRBV29-1|TRBJ2-1
CSVATGGGRDEQFF
>15|TRBV30|TRBJ1-5
CAWSVAGTSNQPQHF
>15|TRBV6-5|TRBJ1-1
CASRGRGLVNTEAFF
>16|TRBV4-1|TRBJ2-3
CASSQGTGLGTDTQYF
>18|TRBV18|TRBJ2-1
CASSPRGAGQSSYNEQFF
>13|TRBV12-3/TRBV12-4|TRBJ1-1
CASSLGDAREAFF
>14|TRBV6-2/TRBV6-3|TRBJ1-1
CASKNDLWNTEAFF
>13|TRBV29-1|TRBJ2-3
CSVHQGNTDTQYF
>13|TRBV20-1|TRBJ1-5
CSASRTGNQPQHF
>14|TRBV30|TRBJ1-1
CASHAWGRRSEAFF
>15|TRBV12-3/TRBV12-4|TRBJ2-2
CASSARDGYTGELFF
>13|TRBV14|TRBJ2-7
CASSHLRSYEQYF
>16|TRBV7-8|TRBJ2-1
CASSPRTGSGQSEQFF
>13|TRBV19|TRBJ1-1
CASSRTVGAEAFF
>15|TRBV4-3|TRBJ2-1
CASSQAGGSYNEQFF
>11|TRBV3-1|TRBJ2-7
CASSAPYEQYF
>15|TRBV19|TRBJ1-2
CASKDEGAQDYGYTF
>15|TRBV28|TRBJ1-2
CASSSARGSNYGYTF
>14|TRBV20-1|TRBJ1-1
CSALGGTGITEAFF
>18|TRBV7-3|TRBJ2-5
CASSLIGRTSGTQETQYF
>15|TRBV4-3|TRBJ2-3
CASSFRDGRGDTQYF
>16|TRBV7-6|TRBJ2-1
CASSLRGIALYNEQFF
>13|TRBV29-1|TRBJ2-5
CSVARLVQETQYF
>16|TRBV5-1|TRBJ1-2
CASSPPIAGTDYGYTF
>15|TRBV7-2|TRBJ1-3
CASSLVAGVGNTIYF
>15|TRBV15|TRBJ2-3
CATSRFRTSDSSQYF
>16|TRBV29-1|TRBJ1-1
CSVEGVMGLMNTEAFF
>12|TRBV10-3|TRBJ2-5
CAIADTQETQYF
>16|TRBV7-7|TRBJ2-6
CASSFGPGPGANVLTF
>15|TRBV18|TRBJ1-6
CASSSAGGDALPLHF
>16|TRBV20-1|TRBJ2-3
CSATAWALQGTDTQYF
>15|TRBV11-2|TRBJ1-2
CASSRDSLRHYGYTF
>16|TRBV3-1|TRBJ1-2
CASSQEDRAPGVSYTF
>13|TRBV29-1|TRBJ2-3
CSVAGPSTDTQYF
>14|TRBV18|TRBJ1-4
CASSPRTGEEKLFF
>13|TRBV20-1|TRBJ2-7
CSAPTSESYEQYF
>11|TRBV18|TRBJ2-7
CASSREYEQYF
>15|TRBV4-3|TRBJ2-7
CASSQDLGQGDEQYF